This T cell receptor beta chain was sequenced in a study of T cell responses to AZD1222 COVID-19 vaccine. On the study more broadly: Analysis merged second doses at about 4 or about 12 weeks.

Germline V gene sequence: CDR1 SGHDN, CDR2 FVKESK. J lost 4 bases, V lost 11 bases, and 6 bases had no gene match. The CDR3 length is 12 residues. Profiled with immunoSEQ multiplex PCR; TCRdb holds only in-frame clones, not every one. Here the sample spans around 150,000 clones, more than 70% being singletons. The starting material was peripheral blood, obtained on day 0 of AZD1222 vaccination. The chain links TRBV14 to TRBJ2-3; 7 bases map to TRBD2. This clonotype was sampled from an adult in good health. The CDR3 here is CARCGSPDTQYF. The CDR3 nucleotides are TGTGCCCGGTGCGGGAGCCCAGATACGCAGTATTTT.